Each of the 32 T cell receptor beta chains below was sequenced from the same sample in a study of OX40 agonist ivuxolimab in advanced cancers. The protocol was immunoSEQ multiplex PCR, while the TCRdb copy is restricted to in-frame clones and leaves out a portion. The sample contains roughly 71,000 clones, less than 90% of which appear only once. The sample was CD4+ or CD8+ T cells sorted from blood, taken in a trial of the OX40 agonist ivuxolimab. The receptors come from an adult with an advanced solid tumor such as melanoma, head and neck, liver or kidney cancer.

The chain has TRBV6-5 and TRBJ1-2; 9 bases align to TRBD1. The V gene's germline CDR1 is MNHEY and CDR2 SVGAGI. V was clipped by 7 bases and J by 2 bases; unmatched bases: 5. This CDR3 comprises 14 residues. The CDR3 here is CASKRTGENYGYTF. In nucleotides, the CDR3 is TGTGCCAGCAAACGGACAGGGGAAAACTATGGCTACACCTTC.

The chain carries TRBV7-2 and TRBJ2-2, with 10 bases lining up with TRBD1. Unmatched junction bases numbered 4, after V lost 9 bases and J lost 3 bases. CDR1 and CDR2 (germline): SGHTA, FQGNSA. This CDR3 has 14 residues. The CDR3 loop reads CASVDRGHTGELFF. The CDR3 nucleotides read TGTGCCAGTGTTGACAGGGGGCACACCGGGGAGCTGTTTTTT.

The chain's CDR3 is CASIGSLNNQPQHF. As DNA, the CDR3 is TGTGCCAGCATCGGGAGTTTGAACAATCAGCCCCAGCATTTT. The chain is built from TRBV6-1 and TRBJ1-5; D gene ambiguous. Germline V gene sequence: CDR1 MNHNS, CDR2 SASEGT. The CDR3 runs 14 residues. V shed 7 bases and J shed 3 bases, with 13 bases lying between them.

The chain couples TRBV6-1 to TRBJ2-1; 7 nucleotides line up with TRBD2. Per germline, CDR1 MNHNS and CDR2 SASEGT. This CDR3 contains 14 residues. The CDR3 DNA reads TGTTCTACTAGGGACTACCTCTCCTACAATGAGCAGTTCTTC. As protein: CSTRDYLSYNEQFF.

The V call is TRBV2, the J call TRBJ1-6; D gene unclear. This CDR3 comprises 11 residues. The germline V and J ends were trimmed by 3 bases and 10 bases, with 4 bases remaining between them. Germline V gene data show CDR1 as SNHLY and CDR2 as FYNNEI. The CDR3 DNA sequence: TGTGCCAGCAGTGACCCCTCACCCCTCCACTTT. Protein: CASSDPSPLHF.

The rearrangement uses TRBV5-1 and TRBJ1-2; D remains ambiguous. Trimming shortened V by 4 bases and J by 5 bases, and 12 bases separated the two germline ends. The CDR3 consists of 13 residues. The germline V gene encodes CDR1 SGHRS and CDR2 YFSETQ. CDR3 protein: CASSPGDQYGYTF. The CDR3 nucleotides read TGCGCCAGCAGCCCGGGAGATCAGTATGGCTACACCTTC.

The chain links TRBV7-2 to TRBJ2-7; TRBD2 aligns across 11 bases. The CDR3 is 15 amino acids. CDR1 is SGHTA, CDR2 FQGNSA, per germline. The ends lost 3 bases at V and 6 bases at J; junction bases unmatched: 7. The DNA for the CDR3 is TGTGCCAGCAGCTTTACTAGCGGGAGAGGAGGCGAGCAGTACTTC. Its translation: CASSFTSGRGGEQYF.

This sequence joins TRBV30 and TRBJ1-4; 8 positions match TRBD1. CDR1 and CDR2 (germline): GTSNPN, SVGIG (reference sequence). The CDR3 has 20 residues. The trim removed 4 bases at V and 3 bases at J, leaving 22 bases unmatched. For the CDR3, the DNA is TGTGCCTGGACACCGCGTGGAGCCCAGGGGGCAGGGGGGGCTAATGAAAAACTGTTTTTT. Its translation: CAWTPRGAQGAGGANEKLFF.

This chain connects TRBV11-2 to TRBJ2-7; TRBD2 matches 7 bases. Per germline, CDR1 SGHAT and CDR2 FQNNGV. There are 12 residues in the CDR3. V trimming: 6 bases; J trimming: 4 bases; junction bases outside the gene matches: 3. The CDR3, as DNA: TGTGCCAGCAGTTTCGGGGGGTACGAGCAGTACTTC. Amino acids: CASSFGGYEQYF.

This clone has only one observation. The rearrangement joins TRBV7-3 to TRBJ2-2, with D unresolved. V was trimmed by 1 base and J by 1 base, leaving 10 bases between them. CDR3 size: 16 residues. CDR1 is SGHTA and CDR2 is FQGTGA in the germline V gene. The CDR3 bases are TGTGCCAGCAGCTTAAACCCGGCTATGAACACCGGGGAGCTGTTTTTT. It yields the protein CASSLNPAMNTGELFF.

CDR3 protein: CASRPNLFNEQFF. DNA for the CDR3: TGTGCCAGTAGGCCTAACCTGTTCAATGAGCAGTTCTTC. The chain carries TRBV19 and TRBJ2-1; D gene ambiguous. V was trimmed by 6 bases and J by 6 bases, leaving 12 bases between them. Germline CDR1 reads LNHDA; CDR2 reads SQIVND (reference sequence). The CDR3 length is 13 residues.

CDR3 loop: CASSLRPSGGYFFYEQYF. CDR3 in DNA: TGTGCCAGCAGCTTGCGGCCTAGCGGGGGCTACTTTTTCTACGAGCAGTACTTC. J is TRBJ2-7 and V is TRBV5-6; 10 nucleotides match TRBD2. Germline V CDR1 and CDR2: SGHDT, YYEEEE. V lost 1 base to trimming and J lost 3 bases; unmatched junction nucleotides: 13. The length of the CDR3 is 18 residues.

The chain joins TRBV6-6 to TRBJ1-2, with 8 bases fitting TRBD1. The CDR3 totals 14 residues. V shed 0 bases and J 7 bases; nucleotides not matched to a gene: 4. CDR1 is MNHNY, CDR2 SVGAGI, per germline (reference sequence). CDR3 region: CASSYSQGAAGYTF. The CDR3 DNA sequence: TGTGCCAGCAGTTACTCGCAGGGGGCGGCTGGCTACACCTTC.

The chain recombines TRBV2 with TRBJ2-3; D is tentatively TRBD1 or TRBD2 (5 bases each). Per germline, CDR1 SNHLY and CDR2 FYNNEI. V lost 8 bases, J lost 2 bases, and 14 bases lay in between. This CDR3 spans 14 amino acids. The CDR3 here is CASGRGAFTDTQYF. The CDR3 DNA reads as TGTGCCAGCGGTCGAGGGGCCTTCACAGATACGCAGTATTTT.

V is TRBV5-1 and J is TRBJ2-2, with TRBD1 identical over 7 bases. V lost 6 bases and J lost 4; bases outside the gene matches: 9. CDR3 length equals 15 residues. Germline V gives CDR1 SGHRS, CDR2 YFSETQ. The CDR3 reads CASIDDRAITGELFF. CDR3 coding DNA: TGCGCCAGCATCGATGACAGGGCCATCACCGGGGAGCTGTTTTTT.

The chain joins TRBV28 to TRBJ2-5, with 7 bases that match TRBD2. V was pared by 7 bases and J by 5 bases, with 13 bases of the junction left unmatched. The CDR3 is made up of 15 amino acids. Per the germline V gene, CDR1 is MDHEN and CDR2 is SYDVKM. CDR3 sequence: CASNLGGEFGETQYF. The CDR3 DNA reads TGTGCCAGCAACCTTGGGGGGGAGTTCGGCGAGACCCAGTACTTC.

The chain employs TRBV19 and TRBJ2-3; the D is unclear. Trimming stripped 4 bases from V and 3 bases from J, with 8 bases between. The CDR3 totals 13 residues. Germline lookup yields CDR1 LNHDA and CDR2 SQIVND (reference sequence). The CDR3 protein is CASSTRVTDTQYF. The CDR3 region has the DNA TGTGCCAGTAGTACCCGGGTGACAGATACGCAGTATTTT.

This clone was recorded only once. This chain links TRBV5-1 with TRBJ2-3; the D gene is possibly TRBD2 (6 bases). This CDR3 is built from 16 residues. Germline CDR1 reads SGHRS; CDR2 reads YFSETQ. The V and J ends lost 0 bases and 2 bases respectively, with 13 bases between them. As DNA, the CDR3 is TGCGCCAGCAGCTTGGATGGGACTGCCCTCACAGATACGCAGTATTTT. Translation: CASSLDGTALTDTQYF.

The CDR3 protein is CAISDEGFAGANVLTF. CDR3 sequence (DNA): TGTGCCATCAGTGATGAGGGGTTCGCTGGGGCCAACGTCCTGACTTTC. The chain couples TRBV10-3 to TRBJ2-6; either TRBD1 or TRBD2 may supply D (5 bases each). Looked up from germline, CDR1 is ENHRY and CDR2 is SYGVKD. The V end lost 3 bases, the J end lost 2 bases, and 11 bases lay between the germline ends. The CDR3 length is 16 residues.

V usage is TRBV11-3 and J usage is TRBJ2-2; 10 nucleotides line up with TRBD1. Per germline, CDR1 SGHNT and CDR2 YENEEA. The J segment lost 4 bases and the V segment lost 1 base, leaving 3 bases of the junction unmatched. The CDR3 has 16 amino acids. CDR3 DNA sequence: TGTGCCAGCAGCTTAGGGGGGACAGGGGTCACCGGGGAGCTGTTTTTT. Residues: CASSLGGTGVTGELFF.

The chain employs TRBV15 and TRBJ1-2; a possible D gene is TRBD1 (5 bases). Trimming took 5 bases from V and 7 from J, leaving 11 bases between them. CDR1 LNHNV and CDR2 YYDKDF come from the germline V gene (reference sequence). The CDR3 totals 12 residues. The CDR3 bases are TGTGCCACCAGCGACCGGGACGTTGGCTACACCTTC. Residues: CATSDRDVGYTF.

This clone was counted between two and nine times. The CDR3 region is CATSRDQGQGPYEQYF. In DNA, the CDR3 is TGTGCCACCAGCAGAGATCAGGGACAGGGACCCTACGAGCAGTACTTC. This chain links TRBV15 with TRBJ2-7; 9 nucleotides agree with TRBD1. CDR1 and CDR2 from the germline V gene are LNHNV and YYDKDF (reference sequence). Germline trimming cut 0 bases from V and 2 bases from J; bases unmatched to any gene: 5. The CDR3 contains 16 residues. The whole variable domain, remainder taken from reference TRBV15 and TRBJ2-7, is DAMVIQNPRYQVTQFGKPVTLSCSQTLNHNVMYWYQQKSSQAPKLLFHYYDKDFNNEADTPDNFQSRRPNTSFCFLDIRSPGLGDTAMYLCATSRDQGQGPYEQYFGPGTRLTVT.

The rearrangement links TRBV9 to TRBJ2-5; 8 bases are a match to TRBD2. V was clipped by 0 bases and J by 3 bases; unmatched bases: 4. Per the germline V gene, CDR1 is SGDLS and CDR2 is YYNGEE. This CDR3 is 15 amino acids long. The CDR3 loop is CASSVDNSGEETQYF. The CDR3 DNA follows: TGTGCCAGCAGCGTAGATAATAGCGGGGAAGAGACCCAGTACTTC.

This clone was seen more than once but under ten times. The CDR3 DNA is TGTGCCACCAGCCCCTCCGTAGGCGGGGGGGCCGCGCGGGCACGGGAGACCCAGTACTTC. Translating it yields CATSPSVGGGAARARETQYF. This sequence joins TRBV15 and TRBJ2-5; 9 nucleotides match TRBD2. V shed 5 bases and J 5 bases; nucleotides not matched to a gene: 24. The germline CDR1 and CDR2 sequences are LNHNV and YYDKDF (reference sequence). This CDR3 comprises 20 residues.

This chain links TRBV18 with TRBJ1-5; D not certain. V was trimmed by 2 bases and J by 4 bases, leaving 12 bases between them. The CDR3 length is 15 residues. The germline V gene has CDR1 KGHSH and CDR2 LQKENI. CDR3 region: CASSPFNGQNQPQHF. The CDR3 bases are TGTGCCAGCTCACCATTTAATGGGCAGAATCAGCCCCAGCATTTT.

The chain carries TRBV6-5 and TRBJ2-6, with D hard to call. V lost 5 bases to trimming and J lost 0 bases, with 8 bases between them. In germline, CDR1 is MNHEY, CDR2 SVGAGI. CDR3 length: 15 amino acids. CDR3 residues: CASSIVISGANVLTF. DNA of the CDR3: TGTGCCAGCAGTATCGTGATCTCTGGGGCCAACGTCCTGACTTTC.

This chain uses TRBV6-6 with TRBJ2-7; D is perhaps TRBD2 (6 bases). CDR1 and CDR2 (germline): MNHNY, SVGAGI (reference sequence). The CDR3 is made up of 14 amino acids. The V and J ends lost 6 bases and 0 bases respectively, with 12 bases between them. Here the CDR3 reads CASSTGTRSYEQYF. The CDR3 DNA reads as TGTGCCAGCAGCACCGGGACTCGCTCCTACGAGCAGTACTTC.

In this sample, this clone turned up a few times. V usage is TRBV28 and J usage is TRBJ2-1; TRBD1 might be the D (5 bases). This CDR3 spans 19 amino acids. The germline CDR1 and CDR2 sequences are MDHEN and SYDVKM. The V gene lost 3 bases and the J gene lost 2 bases, with 23 bases spanning the gap. DNA for the CDR3: TGTGCCAGCAGTTTTCCCTTAACAGGAAAAGGGGCCGCCTACAATGAGCAGTTCTTC. Amino acid sequence: CASSFPLTGKGAAYNEQFF.

The CDR3 coding sequence is TGTGCCAGCAGCCGGGGACTAGCGGGGGTGGAGACCCAGTACTTC. Encoded protein: CASSRGLAGVETQYF. The chain employs TRBV7-2 and TRBJ2-5, with 14 bases lining up with TRBD2. The CDR3 length is 15 residues. The germline CDR1 and CDR2 sequences are SGHTA and FQGNSA. The trim removed 5 bases at V and 5 bases at J, leaving 4 bases unmatched.

The chain is built from TRBV5-8 and TRBJ1-2; TRBD1 matches at 7 bases. The ends lost 1 base at V and 4 bases at J; junction bases unmatched: 1. The CDR3 is 13 amino acids. Looked up from germline, CDR1 is SGHTS and CDR2 is YDEGEE. CDR3 coding DNA: TGTGCCAGCAGCTTGCGGGACAGCTATGGCTACACCTTC. This codes for CASSLRDSYGYTF.

This clone was seen just once. The genes are TRBV4-3 and TRBJ1-2; 7 bases are a match to TRBD1. The CDR3 has 14 residues. The V and J ends lost 3 bases and 4 bases, in that order; junction bases with no gene match: 5. The germline CDR1 and CDR2 sequences are LGHNA and YSLEER. The CDR3 bases are TGCGCCAGCAGCCAGTCCAACAGGGGCTATGGCTACACCTTC. Encoded protein: CASSQSNRGYGYTF.

The chain carries TRBV15 and TRBJ2-7, with 7 positions matching TRBD1. The CDR3 is made up of 15 amino acids. From germline, CDR1 is LNHNV and CDR2 YYDKDF (reference sequence). J was trimmed by 3 bases and V by 0 bases; bases with no gene match: 5. Here the CDR3 reads CATSRDLRQGYEQYF. The CDR3 DNA is TGTGCCACCAGCAGAGATCTACGACAGGGCTACGAGCAGTACTTC.